Presented here are 9 T cell receptor beta chains from one specimen sequenced in a study of beta chain features in type 1 diabetes. Reverse transcription of all isolated RNA meant that expressed TCRB transcripts were sequenced. Sequencing was performed with immunoSEQ multiplex PCR; in TCRdb, only in-frame clones are kept and a portion is missing. The data show around 300,000 clones, 14% seen once. Input material: central memory CD4+ T cells from blood. These receptors came from a man aged 30 to 39 in good health.

As to this clone: An end of the junction does not agree with germline; a read error may underlie this. The chain carries TRBV10-3 and TRBJ1-2; 7 bases map to TRBD1. The CDR3 spans 11 residues. CDR1 ENHRY and CDR2 SYGVKD come from the germline V gene. In nucleotides, the CDR3 is TGTGCCAGCAGCGAGATGGACAGGCCCGTTTTC. Translated: CASSEMDRPVF.

CDR3 nucleotides: TGTGCCAGCAGCCCTACGGGGGGGATCCAAGAGACCCAGTACTTC. Translation: CASSPTGGIQETQYF. The V and J genes are TRBV5-4 and TRBJ2-5, with TRBD2 matching 8 bases. V shed 4 bases, J shed 1 base, and the junction held 6 bases outside the gene matches. The CDR3 covers 15 residues. Per the germline V gene, CDR1 is SGHNT and CDR2 is YYREEE (reference sequence).

A few counts support this clone. The chain combines TRBV2 with TRBJ2-5, with 8 bases that match TRBD2. Germline V gene data show CDR1 as SNHLY and CDR2 as FYNNEI. The ends lost 8 bases at V and 5 bases at J; junction bases unmatched: 13. The CDR3 is made up of 15 amino acids. The CDR3 DNA reads TGTGCCAGCGGGTTCTCGGGGGGGCCGCGGGAGACCCAGTACTTC. Translating gives CASGFSGGPRETQYF.

In this sample, this clone turned up a few times. This chain connects TRBV6-5 to TRBJ1-2; D gene unclear. The CDR3 sequence is 12 residues long. In germline, CDR1 is MNHEY, CDR2 SVGAGI. V was shortened by 6 bases and J by 7 bases, with 12 bases between the two germline ends. The CDR3 is CASRLSQSGYTF. The DNA for the CDR3 is TGTGCCAGCAGACTTTCTCAGTCTGGCTACACCTTC.

The chain couples TRBV11-2 to TRBJ1-1; maybe TRBD1 (5 bases). V was shortened by 9 bases and J by 4 bases, with 12 bases between the two germline ends. In germline, CDR1 is SGHAT, CDR2 FQNNGV. The CDR3 loop spans 12 amino acids. The CDR3, as DNA: TGTGCCAGTGAGAGGAGGGGCACTGAAGCTTTCTTT. Translating it yields CASERRGTEAFF. The full variable domain, completed using reference TRBV11-2 and TRBJ1-1, is EAGVAQSPRYKIIEKRQSVAFWCNPISGHATLYWYQQILGQGPKLLIQFQNNGVVDDSQLPKDRFSAERLKGVDSTLKIQPAKLEDSAVYLCASERRGTEAFFGQGTRLTVV.

This clone has only a few counts. A clone one base away is much larger, so this may be a read error. Other DNA sequences in this specimen translate into the identical CDR3. The chain carries TRBV6-5 and TRBJ1-2; D is perhaps TRBD1 (6 bases). Germline assignment: CDR1 MNHEY and CDR2 SVGAGI. V gave up 6 bases and J gave up 2 bases, with 10 bases separating them. There are 13 residues in the CDR3. The CDR3 region is CASSPTGNYGYTF. The CDR3 coding sequence is TGTGCCAGCAGCCCCACAGGGAACTATGGCTACACCTTC.

J is TRBJ2-1 and V is TRBV5-1; D unclear. Trimming removed 0 bases at V and 3 bases at J, with 13 bases between. Germline lookup yields CDR1 SGHRS and CDR2 YFSETQ. The CDR3 runs 16 residues. The CDR3 loop is CASSLVAGNNYNEQFF. CDR3 sequence (DNA): TGCGCCAGCAGCTTGGTTGCTGGTAATAACTACAATGAGCAGTTCTTC.

This clone appeared a few times. The chain links TRBV7-2 to TRBJ1-6; D gene uncertain. CDR3 length: 16 residues. The V and J ends lost 0 bases and 7 bases respectively, with 13 bases between them. In germline, CDR1 is SGHTA, CDR2 FQGNSA. Here the CDR3 reads CASSLAGGPTNSPLHF. CDR3 sequence (DNA): TGTGCCAGCAGCTTAGCGGGTGGTCCTACGAATTCACCCCTCCACTTT.

The chain has TRBV5-1 and TRBJ1-4; D is undetermined. CDR1 SGHRS and CDR2 YFSETQ come from the germline V gene. Trimming took off 0 bases at V and 7 bases at J, with 13 bases between the two ends. This CDR3 is 15 amino acids long. CDR3 in DNA: TGCGCCAGCAGCTTGGAGGGAAACAAGGCTGAAAAACTGTTTTTT. It is translated as CASSLEGNKAEKLFF.